These 31 T cell receptor beta chains came from one sample sequenced in a study of cytomegalovirus exposure and HLA in healthy donors. PCR used 60 Vbeta primers and 13 Jbeta primers. Assay used: immunoSEQ multiplex PCR; TCRdb lists only in-frame clones, some missing. The sample has roughly 120,000 clones, about 68% seen once. Sequencing was done on a sample of PBMCs. These receptors all come from a woman between 50 and 59 years old in good health and CMV-seropositive.

V usage is TRBV10-3 and J usage is TRBJ2-1; 14 bases match TRBD2. J gave up 8 bases and V 2 bases, and 5 bases lay outside the gene matches. Germline-derived CDR1 and CDR2 are ENHRY and SYGVKD. CDR3 length: 16 amino acids. CDR3: CAISEEPGLAGDEQFF. In DNA, the CDR3 is TGTGCCATCAGTGAGGAACCGGGACTAGCGGGAGATGAGCAGTTCTTC.

The rearrangement joins TRBV6-5 to TRBJ2-2, with a possible D match to TRBD1 (5 bases). The V gene lost 2 bases and the J gene lost 4 bases, with 11 bases spanning the gap. The CDR3 has 15 amino acids. Germline V lookup: CDR1 MNHEY, CDR2 SVGAGI. CDR3 sequence: CASSYTQGGTGELFF. CDR3 nucleotide sequence: TGTGCCAGCAGTTACACCCAGGGCGGCACCGGGGAGCTGTTTTTT.

The V call is TRBV18, the J call TRBJ1-4; 7 positions agree with TRBD1. The V and J ends lost 3 bases and 7 bases, in that order; junction bases with no gene match: 5. Germline CDR1 reads KGHSH; CDR2 reads LQKENI. The CDR3 consists of 14 residues. CDR3 coding DNA: TGTGCCAGCTCACCGGGACAGAGGGGTGAAAAACTGTTTTTT. Translation: CASSPGQRGEKLFF.

The chain has TRBV15 and TRBJ2-5; 9 positions match TRBD2. V dropped 2 bases and J dropped 5; count of bases not matched to a gene: 9. In germline, CDR1 is LNHNV, CDR2 YYDKDF (reference sequence). There are 16 residues in the CDR3. DNA for the CDR3: TGTGCCACCAGCAGAATGGATAGCGGGAGTGGGGAGACCCAGTACTTC. Protein product: CATSRMDSGSGETQYF.

This sequence joins TRBV2 and TRBJ1-1; TRBD1 might be the D (6 bases). Trimming took 6 bases from V and 0 from J, leaving 8 bases between them. This CDR3 has 13 amino acids. The germline gives CDR1 SNHLY, CDR2 FYNNEI. The chain's CDR3 is CASSGDMNTEAFF. CDR3 sequence (DNA): TGTGCCAGCAGCGGGGACATGAACACTGAAGCTTTCTTT.

This chain connects TRBV11-2 to TRBJ1-1; tentatively, D is TRBD1 (6 bases). Germline V gene data show CDR1 as SGHAT and CDR2 as FQNNGV. The CDR3 runs to 17 residues. The V gene lost 3 bases and the J gene lost 0 bases, with 17 bases spanning the gap. The CDR3 region has the DNA TGTGCCAGCAGCTTCAACAGGGATGGGGTTATGAACACTGAAGCTTTCTTT. Its protein is CASSFNRDGVMNTEAFF.

This clone has only a few counts. The V and J genes are TRBV29-1 and TRBJ2-7; 9 positions agree with TRBD1. Per germline, CDR1 SQVTM and CDR2 ANQGSEA. The CDR3 sequence is 14 residues long. V gave up 7 bases and J gave up 4 bases; unmatched junction bases: 11. CDR3 sequence: CSAKGGTGLYEQYF. The CDR3 coding sequence is TGCAGCGCGAAAGGCGGGACAGGGTTGTACGAGCAGTACTTC.

J is TRBJ2-7 and V is TRBV5-6, with D perhaps matching TRBD1 (6 bases). Trimming left V 3 bases short and J 3 bases short, with 7 bases between. CDR1 is SGHDT and CDR2 is YYEEEE in the germline V gene. The CDR3 runs to 12 residues. The CDR3 protein is CASSSQGYEQYF. CDR3 DNA: TGTGCCAGCAGCTCACAGGGCTACGAGCAGTACTTC.

On this clone: One end of the junction fails to match germline, which may point to a read error. The chain has TRBV9 and TRBJ2-2; perhaps TRBD2 as D (7 bases). The CDR3 consists of 16 residues. Germline V lookup: CDR1 SGDLS, CDR2 YYNGEE. The CDR3 bases are TGTGCCAGCAGTGTAGTAGGGGGGGCGGGCACCGGGGAGCTGTTTTTT. It is translated as CASSVVGGAGTGELFF.

The chain links TRBV7-9 to TRBJ1-6, with a weak D call TRBD1 (5 bases). The V end lost 2 bases, the J end lost 3 bases, and 11 bases lay between the germline ends. Germline V gene sequence: CDR1 SEHNR, CDR2 FQNEAQ (reference sequence). The CDR3 totals 16 residues. CDR3 residues: CASSLNAGNYNSPLHF. The DNA for the CDR3 is TGTGCCAGCAGCTTAAACGCAGGGAACTATAATTCACCCCTCCACTTT.

The J gene is TRBJ2-1, the V gene TRBV7-2; unclear D gene. V was pared by 2 bases and J by 6 bases, with 5 bases between. Germline-derived CDR1 and CDR2 are SGHTA and FQGNSA. This CDR3 is 12 amino acids long. CDR3 in DNA: TGTGCCAGCAGCTTACTGAGCAATGAGCAGTTCTTC. This codes for CASSLLSNEQFF.

The gene calls are TRBV30 and TRBJ2-3; TRBD1 matches at 8 bases. Looked up from germline, CDR1 is GTSNPN and CDR2 is SVGIG (reference sequence). This CDR3 spans 14 amino acids. J lost 2 bases, V lost 1 base, and 2 bases had no gene match. The CDR3 coding sequence is TGTGCCTGGAGTGGGACAGGGCCCACAGATACGCAGTATTTT. Amino acids: CAWSGTGPTDTQYF.

J is TRBJ2-2 and V is TRBV18, with 7 bases aligning to TRBD1. The CDR3 extends over 14 amino acids. Germline V lookup: CDR1 KGHSH, CDR2 LQKENI. J gave up 7 bases and V 1 base, and 3 bases lay outside the gene matches. This chain's CDR3 is CASSPQGADGELFF. The DNA of the CDR3 is TGTGCCAGCTCACCACAGGGGGCGGACGGGGAGCTGTTTTTT.

This chain connects TRBV5-1 to TRBJ2-2; D might be TRBD1 (5 bases). This CDR3 is 19 amino acids long. Germline CDR1 and CDR2: SGHRS and YFSETQ. Between the trimmed V and J ends, which lost 0 bases and 3 bases, there was a span of 21 bases. As DNA, the CDR3 is TGCGCCAGCAGCTTGGCTCAGGGTTCGACGTATCGCGACACCGGGGAGCTGTTTTTT. Its protein product is CASSLAQGSTYRDTGELFF.

The chain links TRBV10-3 to TRBJ1-4; D may be TRBD1 (6 bases). CDR1 is ENHRY, CDR2 SYGVKD, per germline. V lost 4 bases to trimming and J lost 8 bases, with 14 bases between them. The CDR3 is made up of 14 amino acids. The CDR3 loop reads CAISAAGGGEKLFF. The CDR3 DNA follows: TGTGCCATCAGTGCCGCGGGGGGCGGCGAAAAACTGTTTTTT.

This clone was counted only a few times. The chain recombines TRBV7-2 with TRBJ1-2; 8 bases map to TRBD1. This CDR3 is 17 amino acids long. CDR1 and CDR2 (germline): SGHTA, FQGNSA. J lost 8 bases, V lost 5 bases, and 19 bases had no gene match. The CDR3 DNA is TGTGCCAGCAGCCGGAGAGGACAGGGATTTACCTTTATGGGCTACACCTTC. This translates into CASSRRGQGFTFMGYTF.

The rearrangement links TRBV19 to TRBJ2-5; no clear D. V lost 6 bases and J lost 4, with 9 bases in between. CDR1 LNHDA and CDR2 SQIVND come from the germline V gene (reference sequence). The CDR3 has 12 residues. The DNA for the CDR3 is TGTGCCAGTAGCCCCCCCGGAGAGACCCAGTACTTC. Residues: CASSPPGETQYF. Full variable domain (outside the CDR3, taken from reference TRBV19 and TRBJ2-5): DGGITQSPKYLFRKEGQNVTLSCEQNLNHDAMYWYRQDPGQGLRLIYYSQIVNDFQKGDIAEGYSVSREKKESFPLTVTSAQKNPTAFYLCASSPPGETQYFGPGTRLLVL.

The V gene is TRBV25-1, the J gene TRBJ1-4; D not resolved. The CDR3 sequence is 15 residues long. Germline CDR1 is MGHDK and CDR2 is SYGVNS. V was shortened by 3 bases and J by 0 bases, with 8 bases between the two germline ends. The CDR3 nucleotides read TGTGCCAGCAGTGATTTGTCATCAACTAATGAAAAACTGTTTTTT. Encoded protein: CASSDLSSTNEKLFF.

This clone was seen only a few times. This chain joins TRBV15 and TRBJ2-7; 7 bases are a match to TRBD1. This CDR3 contains 13 residues. Germline-derived CDR1 and CDR2 are LNHNV and YYDKDF (reference sequence). Trimming at V came to 4 bases and at J to 5 bases, leaving 5 bases not matched to a gene. The CDR3 sequence is CATSIFDRDEQYF. The CDR3, as DNA: TGTGCCACCAGCATCTTCGACAGGGACGAGCAGTACTTC.

The chain joins TRBV5-6 to TRBJ2-7; 8 nucleotides line up with TRBD2. In germline, CDR1 is SGHDT, CDR2 YYEEEE. There are 13 residues in the CDR3. V lost 0 bases, J lost 9 bases, and 5 bases stayed unmatched. CDR3 in DNA: TGTGCCAGCAGCTTGGGACTAGCGTCGGGGCAGTACTTC. As protein: CASSLGLASGQYF. Filled out from reference TRBV5-6 and TRBJ2-7, the complete variable domain reads DAGVTQSPTHLIKTRGQQVTLRCSPKSGHDTVSWYQQALGQGPQFIFQYYEEEERQRGNFPDRFSGHQFPNYSSELNVNALLLGDSALYLCASSLGLASGQYFGPGTRLTVT.

The chain uses TRBV18 and TRBJ1-2; 10 bases fit TRBD1. The CDR3 sequence is 13 residues long. V lost 4 bases and J lost 8; bases outside the gene matches: 4. Germline V gene lookup returns CDR1 KGHSH and CDR2 LQKENI. CDR3 residues: CASSQGTGDGYTF. For the CDR3, the DNA is TGTGCCAGCTCACAAGGGACAGGGGACGGCTACACCTTC.

This clone was counted between two and nine times. The chain couples TRBV7-2 to TRBJ2-5, with 12 bases matching TRBD2. V dropped 1 base and J dropped 5; count of bases not matched to a gene: 2. The CDR3 contains 15 residues. Germline CDR1 reads SGHTA; CDR2 reads FQGNSA. Here the CDR3 reads CASSLGLAGAETQYF. As DNA, the CDR3 is TGTGCCAGCAGCTTAGGACTAGCGGGGGCCGAGACCCAGTACTTC.

The chain couples TRBV18 to TRBJ1-1, with 9 bases matching TRBD1. This CDR3 comprises 14 residues. Losses at the gene ends were 3 bases for V and 5 bases for J; bases not matched to a gene: 4. Germline values: CDR1 KGHSH, CDR2 LQKENI. As DNA, the CDR3 is TGTGCCAGCTCACCTGGGACAGGGAGGACTGAAGCTTTCTTT. Translation: CASSPGTGRTEAFF.

The chain employs TRBV4-3 and TRBJ2-2, with D uncertain. Germline CDR1 LGHNA, CDR2 YSLEER. V was shortened by 1 base and J by 1 base, with 13 bases between the two germline ends. The CDR3 is 17 amino acids. The CDR3 sequence is CASSQGSLLENTGELFF. For the CDR3, the DNA is TGCGCCAGCAGCCAAGGGAGTCTCCTGGAGAACACCGGGGAGCTGTTTTTT.

The J gene is TRBJ1-1, the V gene TRBV19; 8 positions match TRBD1. Trimming removed 4 bases from V and 4 bases from J; junction bases left unmatched: 8. Germline lookup yields CDR1 LNHDA and CDR2 SQIVND (reference sequence). The CDR3 spans 15 residues. The CDR3 region is CASSTTSGGLTEAFF. CDR3 coding DNA: TGTGCCAGTAGTACCACATCAGGGGGCCTCACTGAAGCTTTCTTT.

This clone appeared a single time. The genes are TRBV7-9 and TRBJ1-1; a possible D gene is TRBD1 (6 bases). V lost 5 bases to trimming and J lost 4 bases, with 17 bases between them. Per germline, CDR1 SEHNR and CDR2 FQNEAQ (reference sequence). CDR3 length equals 15 residues. The CDR3 region has the DNA TGTGCCAGCAGCCCCCAGGGGAGGGGGGGCACTGAAGCTTTCTTT. The encoded protein is CASSPQGRGGTEAFF.

The chain employs TRBV7-9 and TRBJ2-7, with 7 positions matching TRBD2. CDR1 SEHNR and CDR2 FQNEAQ come from the germline V gene (reference sequence). Trimming cost V 1 base and J 2 bases; bases outside gene matches: 5. This CDR3 comprises 15 residues. In DNA form, the CDR3 reads TGTGCCAGCAGCTTAGGGGGGGGTCTCACCTACGAGCAGTACTTC. The encoded protein is CASSLGGGLTYEQYF.

The gene calls are TRBV10-1 and TRBJ2-1; D possibly corresponds to TRBD2 (6 bases). The CDR3 length is 18 residues. Germline V CDR1 and CDR2: WNHNN, SYGVQD (reference sequence). V lost 8 bases and J 9 bases, leaving 32 bases between the germline ends. The CDR3 reads CASHPGSGEATTRGEQFF. The CDR3 DNA follows: TGCGCCAGCCACCCGGGGTCGGGGGAGGCTACTACTAGGGGTGAGCAGTTCTTC.

The rearrangement uses TRBV19 and TRBJ1-5; D is perhaps TRBD1 (6 bases). Germline values: CDR1 LNHDA, CDR2 SQIVND (reference sequence). The CDR3 is 16 amino acids. V was shortened by 5 bases and J by 1 base, with 15 bases between the two germline ends. The chain's CDR3 is CASSPLAGGSNQPQHF. CDR3 nucleotide sequence: TGTGCCAGTAGTCCCCTCGCGGGGGGCAGCAATCAGCCCCAGCATTTT.

V usage is TRBV27 and J usage is TRBJ2-2, with TRBD1 as a possible D gene (5 bases). Germline loops: CDR1 MNHEY, CDR2 SMNVEV (reference sequence). This CDR3 has 16 residues. The V gene lost 2 bases and the J gene lost 0 bases, with 10 bases spanning the gap. CDR3 nucleotides: TGTGCCAGCAGTTTACAGGGAACGACGAACACCGGGGAGCTGTTTTTT. Protein sequence: CASSLQGTTNTGELFF.

This clone showed up just once. This sequence joins TRBV19 and TRBJ2-1; 7 nucleotides align to TRBD2. Germline lookup yields CDR1 LNHDA and CDR2 SQIVND (reference sequence). The CDR3 extends over 16 amino acids. V lost 1 base to trimming and J lost 1 base; unmatched junction nucleotides: 4. CDR3 loop: CASSIVAGESYNEQFF. The CDR3 nucleotides are TGTGCCAGTAGTATAGTGGCGGGGGAGTCCTACAATGAGCAGTTCTTC.